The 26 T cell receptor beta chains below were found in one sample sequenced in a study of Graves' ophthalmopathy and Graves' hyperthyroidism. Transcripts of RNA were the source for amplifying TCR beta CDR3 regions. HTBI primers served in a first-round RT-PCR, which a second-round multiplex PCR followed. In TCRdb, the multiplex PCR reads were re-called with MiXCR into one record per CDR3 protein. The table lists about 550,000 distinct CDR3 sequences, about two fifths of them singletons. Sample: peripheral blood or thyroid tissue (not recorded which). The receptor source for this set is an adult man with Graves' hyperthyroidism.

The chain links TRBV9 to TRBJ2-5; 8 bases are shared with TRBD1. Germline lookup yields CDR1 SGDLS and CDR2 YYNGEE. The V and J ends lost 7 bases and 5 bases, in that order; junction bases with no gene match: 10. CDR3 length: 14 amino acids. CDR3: CASGDVRGLETQYF. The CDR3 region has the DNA TGTGCCAGCGGGGACGTCAGGGGGCTTGAGACCCAGTACTTC.

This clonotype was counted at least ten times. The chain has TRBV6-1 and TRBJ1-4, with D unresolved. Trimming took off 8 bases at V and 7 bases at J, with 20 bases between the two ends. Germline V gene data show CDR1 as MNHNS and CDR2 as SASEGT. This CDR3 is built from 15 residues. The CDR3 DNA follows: TGTGCCAGCGGCAAAACGGGGAGGGTGGCTGAAAAACTGTTTTTT. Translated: CASGKTGRVAEKLFF.

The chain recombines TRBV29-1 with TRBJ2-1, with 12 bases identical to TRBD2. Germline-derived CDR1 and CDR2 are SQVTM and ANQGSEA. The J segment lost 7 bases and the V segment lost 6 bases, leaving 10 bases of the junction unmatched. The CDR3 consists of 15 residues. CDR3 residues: CSVDRLAGGRNEQFF. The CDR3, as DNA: TGCAGCGTCGATCGTCTAGCGGGAGGGCGGAATGAGCAGTTCTTC.

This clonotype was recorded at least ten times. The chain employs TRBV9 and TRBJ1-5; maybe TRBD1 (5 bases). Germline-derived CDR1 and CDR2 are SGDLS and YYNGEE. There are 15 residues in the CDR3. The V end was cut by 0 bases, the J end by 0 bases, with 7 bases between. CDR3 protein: CASSVEGLSNQPQHF. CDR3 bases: TGTGCCAGCAGCGTAGAGGGACTTAGCAATCAGCCCCAGCATTTT. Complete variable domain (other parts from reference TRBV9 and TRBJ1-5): DSGVTQTPKHLITATGQRVTLRCSPRSGDLSVYWYQQSLDQGLQFLIQYYNGEERAKGNILERFSAQQFPDLHSELNLSSLELGDSALYFCASSVEGLSNQPQHFGDGTRLSIL.

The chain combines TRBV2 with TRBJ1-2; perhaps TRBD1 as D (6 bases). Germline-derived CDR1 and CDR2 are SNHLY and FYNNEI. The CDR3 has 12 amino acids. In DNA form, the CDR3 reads TGTGCAGGACAGTCAGGGGCAGGAGGCTACACCTTC. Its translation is CAGQSGAGGYTF.

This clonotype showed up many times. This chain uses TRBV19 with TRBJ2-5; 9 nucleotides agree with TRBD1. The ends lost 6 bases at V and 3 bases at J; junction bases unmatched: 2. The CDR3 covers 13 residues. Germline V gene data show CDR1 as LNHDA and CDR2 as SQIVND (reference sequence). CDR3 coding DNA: TGTGCCAGTAGGAGGGACAGGGAAGAGACCCAGTACTTC. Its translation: CASRRDREETQYF.

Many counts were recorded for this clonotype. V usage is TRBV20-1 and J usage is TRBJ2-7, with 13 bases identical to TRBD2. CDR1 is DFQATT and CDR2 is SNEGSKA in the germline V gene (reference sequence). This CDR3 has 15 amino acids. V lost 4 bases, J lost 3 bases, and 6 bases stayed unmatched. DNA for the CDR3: TGCAGTGCTACGCCGGGACTAGCGGGAAGCTACGAGCAGTACTTC. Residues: CSATPGLAGSYEQYF.

Here the CDR3 DNA reads TGCAGCGTTCTTACAGGTCCGCGTACTGAAGCTTTCTTT. Translation gives CSVLTGPRTEAFF. The chain couples TRBV29-1 to TRBJ1-1; TRBD1 is a possible D gene (5 bases). Trimming pared 5 bases from V and 5 bases from J, leaving 15 bases between. The CDR3 consists of 13 residues. The germline V gene encodes CDR1 SQVTM and CDR2 ANQGSEA. Full variable domain (missing parts from reference TRBV29-1 and TRBJ1-1): SAVISQKPSRDICQRGTSLTIQCQVDSQVTMMFWYRQQPGQSLTLIATANQGSEATYESGFVIDKFPISRPNLTFSTLTVSNMSPEDSSIYLCSVLTGPRTEAFFGQGTRLTVV.

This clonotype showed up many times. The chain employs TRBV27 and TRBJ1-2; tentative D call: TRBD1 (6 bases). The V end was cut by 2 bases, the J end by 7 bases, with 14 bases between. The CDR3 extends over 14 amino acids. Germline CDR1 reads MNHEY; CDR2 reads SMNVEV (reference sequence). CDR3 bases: TGTGCCAGCAGTTTAGGGCCAGGGGCCGGTGGCTACACCTTC. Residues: CASSLGPGAGGYTF.

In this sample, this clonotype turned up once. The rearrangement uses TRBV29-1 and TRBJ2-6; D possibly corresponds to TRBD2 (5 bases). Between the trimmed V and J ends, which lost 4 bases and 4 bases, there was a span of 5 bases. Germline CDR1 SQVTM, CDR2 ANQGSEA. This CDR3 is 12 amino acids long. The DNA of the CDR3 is TGCAGCGTTGCGGGAGGGGCCAACGTCCTGACTTTC. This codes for CSVAGGANVLTF.

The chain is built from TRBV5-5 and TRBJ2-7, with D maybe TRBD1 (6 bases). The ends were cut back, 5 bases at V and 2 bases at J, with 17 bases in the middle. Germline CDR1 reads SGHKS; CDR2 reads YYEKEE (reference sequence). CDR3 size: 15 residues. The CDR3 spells CASSQSDRLPYEQYF. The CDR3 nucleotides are TGTGCCAGCAGTCAGAGCGACAGGCTCCCCTACGAGCAGTACTTC.

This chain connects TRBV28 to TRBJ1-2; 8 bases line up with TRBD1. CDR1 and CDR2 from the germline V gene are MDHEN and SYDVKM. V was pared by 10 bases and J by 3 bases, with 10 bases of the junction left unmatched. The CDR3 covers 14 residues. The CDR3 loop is CAIRPQGAYYGYTF. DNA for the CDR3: TGTGCCATCCGCCCCCAGGGGGCCTACTATGGCTACACCTTC.

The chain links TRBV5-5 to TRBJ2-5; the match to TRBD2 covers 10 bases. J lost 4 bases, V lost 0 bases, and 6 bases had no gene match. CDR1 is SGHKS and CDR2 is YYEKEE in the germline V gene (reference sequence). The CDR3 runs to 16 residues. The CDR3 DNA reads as TGTGCCAGCAGCTTGGCCAGCGGGAGGGCGTCAGAGACCCAGTACTTC. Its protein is CASSLASGRASETQYF. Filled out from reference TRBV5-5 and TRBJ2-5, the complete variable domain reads DAGVTQSPTHLIKTRGQQVTLRCSPISGHKSVSWYQQVLGQGPQFIFQYYEKEERGRGNFPDRFSARQFPNYSSELNVNALLLGDSALYLCASSLASGRASETQYFGPGTRLLVL.

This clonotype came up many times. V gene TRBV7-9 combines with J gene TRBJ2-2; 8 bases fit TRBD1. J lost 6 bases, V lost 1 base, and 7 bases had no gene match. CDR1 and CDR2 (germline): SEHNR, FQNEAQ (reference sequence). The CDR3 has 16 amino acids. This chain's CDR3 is CASSLGQGAFSGELFF. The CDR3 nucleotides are TGTGCCAGCAGCTTAGGTCAGGGGGCTTTTTCCGGGGAGCTGTTTTTT.

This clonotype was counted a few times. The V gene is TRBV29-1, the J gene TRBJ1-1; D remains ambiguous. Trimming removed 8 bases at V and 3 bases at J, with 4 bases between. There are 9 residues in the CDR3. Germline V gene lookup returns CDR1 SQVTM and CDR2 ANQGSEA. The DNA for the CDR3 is TGCAGCCGTGACACTGAAGCTTTCTTT. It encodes CSRDTEAFF. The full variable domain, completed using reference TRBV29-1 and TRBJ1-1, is SAVISQKPSRDICQRGTSLTIQCQVDSQVTMMFWYRQQPGQSLTLIATANQGSEATYESGFVIDKFPISRPNLTFSTLTVSNMSPEDSSIYLCSRDTEAFFGQGTRLTVV.

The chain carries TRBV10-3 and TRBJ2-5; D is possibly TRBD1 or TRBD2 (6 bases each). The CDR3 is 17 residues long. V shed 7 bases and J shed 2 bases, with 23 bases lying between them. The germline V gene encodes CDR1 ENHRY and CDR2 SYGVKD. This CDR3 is CAIKDYSTGTQQETQYF. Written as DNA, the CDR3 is TGTGCCATCAAGGACTACTCTACCGGGACACAACAAGAGACCCAGTACTTC.

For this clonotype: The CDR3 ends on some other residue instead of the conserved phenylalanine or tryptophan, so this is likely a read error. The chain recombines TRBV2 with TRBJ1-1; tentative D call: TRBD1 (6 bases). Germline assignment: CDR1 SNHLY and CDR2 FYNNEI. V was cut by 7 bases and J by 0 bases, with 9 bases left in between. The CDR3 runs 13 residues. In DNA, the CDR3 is TGTGCCAGCACTGACAGGATGAACACTGAAGCTTTCCTT. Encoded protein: CASTDRMNTEAFL.

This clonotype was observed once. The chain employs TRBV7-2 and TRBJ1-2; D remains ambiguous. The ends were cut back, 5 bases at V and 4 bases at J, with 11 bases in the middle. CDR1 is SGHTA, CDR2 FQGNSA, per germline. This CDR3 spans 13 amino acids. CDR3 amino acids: CASSPQWGYGYTF. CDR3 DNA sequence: TGTGCCAGCAGCCCTCAGTGGGGCTATGGCTACACCTTC. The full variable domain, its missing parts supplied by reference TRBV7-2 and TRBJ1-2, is GAGVSQSPSNKVTEKGKDVELRCDPISGHTALYWYRQSLGQGLEFLIYFQGNSAPDKSGLPSDRFSAERTGGSVSTLTIQRTQQEDSAVYLCASSPQWGYGYTFGSGTRLTVV.

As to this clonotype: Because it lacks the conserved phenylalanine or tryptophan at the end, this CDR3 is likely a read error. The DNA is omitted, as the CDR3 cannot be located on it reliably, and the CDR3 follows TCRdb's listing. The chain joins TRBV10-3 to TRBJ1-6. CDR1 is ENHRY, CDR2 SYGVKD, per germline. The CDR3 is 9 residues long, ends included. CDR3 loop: CASRNRGNY.

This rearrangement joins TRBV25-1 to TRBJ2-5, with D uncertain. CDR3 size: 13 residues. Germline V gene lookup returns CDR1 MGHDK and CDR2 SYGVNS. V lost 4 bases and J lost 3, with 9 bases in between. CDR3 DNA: TGTGCCAGCAGTGCTCAGACGGAAGAGACCCAGTACTTC. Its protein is CASSAQTEETQYF. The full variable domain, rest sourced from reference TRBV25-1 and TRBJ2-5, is EADIYQTPRYLVIGTGKKITLECSQTMGHDKMYWYQQDPGMELHLIHYSYGVNSTEKGDLSSESTVSRIRTEHFPLTLESARPSHTSQYLCASSAQTEETQYFGPGTRLLVL.

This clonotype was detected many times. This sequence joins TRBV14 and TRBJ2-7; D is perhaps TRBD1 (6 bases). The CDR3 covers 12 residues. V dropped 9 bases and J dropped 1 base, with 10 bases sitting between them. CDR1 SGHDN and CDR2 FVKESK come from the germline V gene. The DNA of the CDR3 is TGTGCCAGTAAGCAGGGGTCCTACGAGCAGTACTTC. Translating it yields CASKQGSYEQYF.

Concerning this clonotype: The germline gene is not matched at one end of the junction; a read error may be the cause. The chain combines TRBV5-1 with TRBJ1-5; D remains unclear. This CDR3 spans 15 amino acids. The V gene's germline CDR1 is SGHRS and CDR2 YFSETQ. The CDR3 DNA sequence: TGCGCCTGCAGCTTTCTCCCGGGGTCGAATCAGCCCCAGCATTTT. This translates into CACSFLPGSNQPQHF.

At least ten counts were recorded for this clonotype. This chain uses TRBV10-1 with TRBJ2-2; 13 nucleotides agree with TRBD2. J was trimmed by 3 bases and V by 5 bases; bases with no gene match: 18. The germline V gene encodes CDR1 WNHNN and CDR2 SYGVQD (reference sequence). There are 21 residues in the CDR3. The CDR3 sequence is CASSTGTSGIAEESYTGELFF. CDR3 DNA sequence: TGCGCCAGCAGTACCGGGACTAGCGGGATAGCTGAGGAATCTTACACCGGGGAGCTGTTTTTT.

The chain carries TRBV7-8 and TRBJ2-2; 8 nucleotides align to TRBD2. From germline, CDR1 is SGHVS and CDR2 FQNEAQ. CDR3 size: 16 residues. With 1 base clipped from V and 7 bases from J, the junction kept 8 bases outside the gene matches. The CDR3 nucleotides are TGTGCCAGCAGCTTAGTCGGCGGGGGGATGGACGGGGAGCTGTTTTTT. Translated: CASSLVGGGMDGELFF.

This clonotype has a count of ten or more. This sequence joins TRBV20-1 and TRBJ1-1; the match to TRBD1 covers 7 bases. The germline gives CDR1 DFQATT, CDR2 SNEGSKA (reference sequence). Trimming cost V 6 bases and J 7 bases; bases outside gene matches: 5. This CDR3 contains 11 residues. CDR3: CSAPRQGEAFF. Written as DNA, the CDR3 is TGCAGTGCCCCGCGACAGGGTGAAGCTTTCTTT.

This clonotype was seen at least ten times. CDR3 in amino acids: CSAPPGRNSNYGYTF. In DNA, the CDR3 is TGCAGTGCCCCGCCCGGGAGGAACTCTAACTATGGCTACACCTTC. The chain links TRBV20-1 to TRBJ1-2, with D unclear. Germline CDR1 DFQATT, CDR2 SNEGSKA (reference sequence). The CDR3 has 15 amino acids. V was clipped by 6 bases and J by 0 bases, with 17 bases between them.